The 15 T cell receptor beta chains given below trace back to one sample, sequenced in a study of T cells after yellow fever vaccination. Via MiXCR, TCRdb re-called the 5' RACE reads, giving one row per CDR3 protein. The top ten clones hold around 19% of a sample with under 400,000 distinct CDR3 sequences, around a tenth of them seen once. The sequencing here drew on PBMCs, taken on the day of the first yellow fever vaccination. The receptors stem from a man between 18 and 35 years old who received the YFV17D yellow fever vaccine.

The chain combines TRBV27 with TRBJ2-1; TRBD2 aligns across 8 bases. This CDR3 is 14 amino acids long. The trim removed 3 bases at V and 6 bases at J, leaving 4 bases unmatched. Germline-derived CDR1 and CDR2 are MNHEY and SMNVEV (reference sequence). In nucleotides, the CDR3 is TGTGCCAGCAGTTTTAACCTAGCGGGCAATGAGCAGTTCTTC. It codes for CASSFNLAGNEQFF.

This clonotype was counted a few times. The CDR3 reads CASSWDRGNAEAFF. CDR3 nucleotides: TGTGCCAGCAGTTGGGACAGGGGAAACGCTGAAGCTTTCTTT. The gene calls are TRBV12-3 or TRBV12-4 and TRBJ1-1; 10 positions agree with TRBD1. The CDR3 spans 14 residues. Germline trimming cut 4 bases from V and 6 bases from J; bases unmatched to any gene: 5.

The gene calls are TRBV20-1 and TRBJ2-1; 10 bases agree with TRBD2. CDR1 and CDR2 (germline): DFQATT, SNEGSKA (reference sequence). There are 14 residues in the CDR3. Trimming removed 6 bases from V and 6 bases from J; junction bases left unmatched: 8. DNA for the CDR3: TGCAGTGCCCAGACTAGCGGGCCGTTCAATGAGCAGTTCTTC. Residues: CSAQTSGPFNEQFF.

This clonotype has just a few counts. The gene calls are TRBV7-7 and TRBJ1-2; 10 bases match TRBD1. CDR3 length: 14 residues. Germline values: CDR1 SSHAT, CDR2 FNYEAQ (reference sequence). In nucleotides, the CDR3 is TGTGCTAGCCGCCCGGGACAGGGGATCGGTGGCTACACCTTC. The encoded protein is CASRPGQGIGGYTF. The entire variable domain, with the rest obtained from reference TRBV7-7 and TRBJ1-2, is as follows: GAGVSQSPRYKVTKRGQDVTLRCDPISSHATLYWYQQALGQGPEFLTYFNYEAQPDKSGLPSDRFSAERPEGSISTLTIQRTEQRDSAMYRCASRPGQGIGGYTFGSGTRLTVV.

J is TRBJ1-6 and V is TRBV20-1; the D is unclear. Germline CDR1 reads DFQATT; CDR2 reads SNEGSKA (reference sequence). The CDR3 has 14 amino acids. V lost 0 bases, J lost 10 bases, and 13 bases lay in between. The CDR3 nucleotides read TGCAGTGCTAGAGATACCACCTTCCTATCACCCCTCCACTTT. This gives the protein CSARDTTFLSPLHF.

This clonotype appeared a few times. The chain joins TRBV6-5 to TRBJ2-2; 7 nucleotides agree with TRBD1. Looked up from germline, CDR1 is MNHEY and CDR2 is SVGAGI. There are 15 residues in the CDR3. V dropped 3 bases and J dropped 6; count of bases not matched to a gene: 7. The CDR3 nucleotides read TGTGCCAGCAGTTATGGGGACAGTGTATCCGGGGAGCTGTTTTTT. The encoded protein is CASSYGDSVSGELFF.

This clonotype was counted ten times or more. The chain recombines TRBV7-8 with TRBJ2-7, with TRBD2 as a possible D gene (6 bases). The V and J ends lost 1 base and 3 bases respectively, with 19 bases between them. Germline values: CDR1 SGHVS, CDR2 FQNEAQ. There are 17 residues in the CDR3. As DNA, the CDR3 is TGTGCCAGCAGCTTAGTCTTCAAGGGACTCACATTCTACGAGCAGTACTTC. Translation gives CASSLVFKGLTFYEQYF.

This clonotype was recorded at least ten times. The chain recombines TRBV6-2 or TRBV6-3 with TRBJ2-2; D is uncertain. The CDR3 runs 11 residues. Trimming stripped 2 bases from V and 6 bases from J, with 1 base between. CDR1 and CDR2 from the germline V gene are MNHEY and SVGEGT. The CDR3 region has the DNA TGTGCCAGCAGTTACCCCGGGGAGCTGTTTTTT. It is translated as CASSYPGELFF.

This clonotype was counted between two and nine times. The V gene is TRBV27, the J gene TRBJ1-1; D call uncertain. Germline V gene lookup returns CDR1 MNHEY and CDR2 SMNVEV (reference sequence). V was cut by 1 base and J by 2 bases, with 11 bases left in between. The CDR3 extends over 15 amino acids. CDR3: CASSLFRQDNTEAFF. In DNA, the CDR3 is TGTGCCAGCAGTTTATTCCGGCAGGACAACACTGAAGCTTTCTTT.

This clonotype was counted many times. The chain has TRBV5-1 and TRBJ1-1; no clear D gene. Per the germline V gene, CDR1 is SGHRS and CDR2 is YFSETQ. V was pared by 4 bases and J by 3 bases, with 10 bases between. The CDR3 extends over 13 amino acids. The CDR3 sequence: CASSPRMDTEAFF. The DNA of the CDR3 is TGCGCCAGCAGCCCAAGAATGGACACTGAAGCTTTCTTT.

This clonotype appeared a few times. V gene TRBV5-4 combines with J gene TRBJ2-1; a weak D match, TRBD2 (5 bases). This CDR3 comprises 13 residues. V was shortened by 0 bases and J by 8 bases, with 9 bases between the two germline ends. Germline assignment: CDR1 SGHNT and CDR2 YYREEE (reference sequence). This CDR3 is CASSLAAGDEQFF. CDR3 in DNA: TGTGCCAGCAGCTTGGCGGCCGGGGATGAGCAGTTCTTC.

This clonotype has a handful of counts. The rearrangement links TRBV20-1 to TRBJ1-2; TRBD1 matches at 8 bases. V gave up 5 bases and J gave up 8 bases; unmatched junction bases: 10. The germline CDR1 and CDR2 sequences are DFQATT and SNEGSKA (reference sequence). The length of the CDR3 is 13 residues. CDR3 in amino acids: CSAFSGGSLGYTF. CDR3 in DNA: TGCAGTGCTTTCTCAGGGGGCTCTTTGGGCTACACCTTC.

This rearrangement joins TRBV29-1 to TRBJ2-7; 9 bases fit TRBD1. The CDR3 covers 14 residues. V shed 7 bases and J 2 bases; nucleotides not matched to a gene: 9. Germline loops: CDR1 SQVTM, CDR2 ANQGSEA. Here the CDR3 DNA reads TGCAGCGGGGCCGGGACAGGGAGACCCTACGAGCAGTACTTC. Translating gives CSGAGTGRPYEQYF.

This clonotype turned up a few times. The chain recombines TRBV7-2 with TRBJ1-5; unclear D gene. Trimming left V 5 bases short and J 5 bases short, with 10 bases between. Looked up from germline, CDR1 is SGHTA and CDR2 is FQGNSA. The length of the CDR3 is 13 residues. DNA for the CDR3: TGTGCCAGCAGCCCCCAATCTGATCAGCCCCAGCATTTT. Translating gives CASSPQSDQPQHF.

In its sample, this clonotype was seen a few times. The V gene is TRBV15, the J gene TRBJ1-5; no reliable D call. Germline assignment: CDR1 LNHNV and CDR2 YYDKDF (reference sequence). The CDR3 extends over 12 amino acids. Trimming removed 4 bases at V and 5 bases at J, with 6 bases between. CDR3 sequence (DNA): TGTGCCACCAGCACAAGTGATCAGCCCCAGCATTTT. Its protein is CATSTSDQPQHF.